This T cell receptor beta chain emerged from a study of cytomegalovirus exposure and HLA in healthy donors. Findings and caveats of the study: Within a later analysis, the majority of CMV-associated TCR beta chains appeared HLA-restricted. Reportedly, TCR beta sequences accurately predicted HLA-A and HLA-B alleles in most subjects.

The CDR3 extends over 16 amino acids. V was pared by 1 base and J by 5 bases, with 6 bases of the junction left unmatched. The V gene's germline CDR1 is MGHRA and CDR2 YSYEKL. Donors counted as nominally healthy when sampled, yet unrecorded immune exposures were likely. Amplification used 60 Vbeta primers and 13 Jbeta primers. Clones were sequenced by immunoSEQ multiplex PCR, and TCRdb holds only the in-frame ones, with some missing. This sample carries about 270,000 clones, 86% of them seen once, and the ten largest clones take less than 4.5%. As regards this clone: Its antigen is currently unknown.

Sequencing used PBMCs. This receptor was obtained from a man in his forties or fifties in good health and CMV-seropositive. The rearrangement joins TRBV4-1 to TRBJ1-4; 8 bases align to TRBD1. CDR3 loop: CASSQGTGTGNEKLFF. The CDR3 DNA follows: TGCGCCAGCAGCCAAGGTACCGGGACAGGAAATGAAAAACTGTTTTTT.